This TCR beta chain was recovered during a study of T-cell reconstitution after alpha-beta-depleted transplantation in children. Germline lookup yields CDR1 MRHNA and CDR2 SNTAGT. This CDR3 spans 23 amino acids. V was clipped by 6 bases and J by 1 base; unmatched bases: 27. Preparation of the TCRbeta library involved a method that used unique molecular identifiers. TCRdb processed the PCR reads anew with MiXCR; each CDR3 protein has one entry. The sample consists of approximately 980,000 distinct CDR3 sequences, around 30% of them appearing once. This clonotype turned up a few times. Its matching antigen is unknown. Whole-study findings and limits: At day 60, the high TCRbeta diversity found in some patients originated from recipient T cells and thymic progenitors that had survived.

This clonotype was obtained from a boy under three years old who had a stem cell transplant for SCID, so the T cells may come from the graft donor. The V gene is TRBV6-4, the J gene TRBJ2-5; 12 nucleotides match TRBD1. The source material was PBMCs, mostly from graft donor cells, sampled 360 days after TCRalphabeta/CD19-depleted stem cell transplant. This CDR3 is CASRPGTGGGQRDSRDFQETQYF. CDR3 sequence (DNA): TGTGCCAGCAGACCCGGGACAGGGGGCGGTCAAAGAGACTCAAGAGACTTCCAAGAGACCCAGTACTTC.